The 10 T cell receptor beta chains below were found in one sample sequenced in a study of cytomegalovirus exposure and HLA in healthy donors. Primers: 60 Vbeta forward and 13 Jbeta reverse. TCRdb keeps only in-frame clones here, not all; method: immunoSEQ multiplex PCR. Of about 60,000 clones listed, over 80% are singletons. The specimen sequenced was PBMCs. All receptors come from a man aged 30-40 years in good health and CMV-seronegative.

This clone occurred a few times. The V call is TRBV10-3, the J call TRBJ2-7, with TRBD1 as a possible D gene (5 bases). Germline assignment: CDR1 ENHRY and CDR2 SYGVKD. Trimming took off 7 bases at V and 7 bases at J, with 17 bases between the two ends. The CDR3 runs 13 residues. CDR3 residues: CAINWTPHSEQYF. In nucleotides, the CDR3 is TGTGCCATCAACTGGACACCCCATAGTGAGCAGTACTTC.

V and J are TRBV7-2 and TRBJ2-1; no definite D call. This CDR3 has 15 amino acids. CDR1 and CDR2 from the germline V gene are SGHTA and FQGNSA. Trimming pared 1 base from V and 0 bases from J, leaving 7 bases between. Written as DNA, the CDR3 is TGTGCCAGCAGCTTAGTGAGCGACTCCTACAATGAGCAGTTCTTC. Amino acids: CASSLVSDSYNEQFF.

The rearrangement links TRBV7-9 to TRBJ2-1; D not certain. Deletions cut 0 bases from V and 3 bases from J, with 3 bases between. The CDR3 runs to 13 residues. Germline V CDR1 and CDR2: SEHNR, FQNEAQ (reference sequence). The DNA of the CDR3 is TGTGCCAGCAGCTTAGCCCTCTACAATGAGCAGTTCTTC. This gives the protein CASSLALYNEQFF.

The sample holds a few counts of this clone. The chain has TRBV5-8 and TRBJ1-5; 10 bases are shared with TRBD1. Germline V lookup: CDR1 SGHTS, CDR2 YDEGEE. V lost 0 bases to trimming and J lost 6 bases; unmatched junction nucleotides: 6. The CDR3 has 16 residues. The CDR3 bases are TGTGCCAGCAGCTTGGTGGGACAGGGGACGTTTCAGCCCCAGCATTTT. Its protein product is CASSLVGQGTFQPQHF.

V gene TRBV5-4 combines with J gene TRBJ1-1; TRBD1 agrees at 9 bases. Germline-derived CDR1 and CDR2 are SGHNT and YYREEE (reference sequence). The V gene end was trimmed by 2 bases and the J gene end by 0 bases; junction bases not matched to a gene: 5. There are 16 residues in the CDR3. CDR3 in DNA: TGTGCCAGCAGCTTTTCGACAGGGGGAATGAACACTGAAGCTTTCTTT. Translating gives CASSFSTGGMNTEAFF.

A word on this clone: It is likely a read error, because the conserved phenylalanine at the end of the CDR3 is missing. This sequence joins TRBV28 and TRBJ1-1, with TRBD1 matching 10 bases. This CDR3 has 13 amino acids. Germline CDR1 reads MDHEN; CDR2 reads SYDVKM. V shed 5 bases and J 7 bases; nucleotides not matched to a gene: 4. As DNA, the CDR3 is TGTGCCAGCAGTGTGGGACAGGGGATTGAAGCTTTCCTT. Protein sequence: CASSVGQGIEAFL.

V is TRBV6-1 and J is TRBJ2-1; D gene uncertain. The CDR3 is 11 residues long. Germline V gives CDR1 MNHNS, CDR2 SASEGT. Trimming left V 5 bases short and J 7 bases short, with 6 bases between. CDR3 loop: CASSTMNEQFF. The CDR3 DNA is TGTGCCAGCAGTACAATGAATGAGCAGTTCTTC.

Written as DNA, the CDR3 is TGCGCCAGCAGCCAAGAGGACAGGGATCACCCACCCCTCCACTTT. Residues: CASSQEDRDHPPLHF. This chain links TRBV4-1 with TRBJ1-6; 8 bases line up with TRBD1. CDR3 length: 15 residues. The junction had 6 bases not matched to a gene; V was cut back by 0 bases and J by 11 bases. Germline V lookup: CDR1 MGHRA, CDR2 YSYEKL.

CDR3 sequence reads: CASSQGLGARSYEQYF. CDR3 nucleotide sequence: TGTGCCAGCAGCCAAGGCCTGGGGGCTCGCTCCTACGAGCAGTACTTC. V and J are TRBV14 and TRBJ2-7; perhaps TRBD1 as D (6 bases). The CDR3 covers 16 residues. Per the germline V gene, CDR1 is SGHDN and CDR2 is FVKESK. Trimming left V 1 base short and J 0 bases short, with 13 bases between.

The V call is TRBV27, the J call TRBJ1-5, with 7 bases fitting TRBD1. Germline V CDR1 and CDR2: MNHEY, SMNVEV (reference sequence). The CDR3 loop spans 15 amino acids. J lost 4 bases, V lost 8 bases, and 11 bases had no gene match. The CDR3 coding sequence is TGTGCCAGCGGATCTGGGACAGCGAGAAATCAGCCCCAGCATTTT. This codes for CASGSGTARNQPQHF.